One sample yielded the 27 T cell receptor beta chains listed below, sequenced in a study of blood T cell repertoires in COVID-19. Method: immunoSEQ multiplex PCR; TCRdb's copy keeps in-frame clones and lacks some. This table has about 120,000 clones, around 86% appearing once. The sample was peripheral blood. These receptors were collected from a woman in her 70s with acute or convalescent COVID-19.

The J gene is TRBJ1-1, the V gene TRBV28; TRBD1 matches at 8 bases. From germline, CDR1 is MDHEN and CDR2 SYDVKM. V gave up 3 bases and J gave up 7 bases; unmatched junction bases: 7. The CDR3 is made up of 14 amino acids. Here the CDR3 DNA reads TGTGCCAGCAGTTTCGAATACAGGGGGATTGAAGCTTTCTTT. Translated: CASSFEYRGIEAFF.

V gene TRBV3-1 (or the pseudogene TRBV3-2) combines with J gene TRBJ1-1; D gene unclear. The CDR3 has 12 residues. Germline CDR1 reads LGHDT; CDR2 reads YNNKEL (reference sequence). V lost 4 bases to trimming and J lost 8 bases, with 11 bases between them. CDR3 bases: TGTGCCAGCAGCCCAGGTAGGATCGAAGCTTTCTTT. It yields the protein CASSPGRIEAFF.

V usage is TRBV6-5 and J usage is TRBJ1-2, with TRBD1 identical over 8 bases. J gave up 8 bases and V 4 bases, and 6 bases lay outside the gene matches. This CDR3 contains 13 residues. The V gene's germline CDR1 is MNHEY and CDR2 SVGAGI. The CDR3 loop is CASSSDTGGGYTF. In nucleotides, the CDR3 is TGTGCCAGCAGTTCGGACACAGGGGGAGGCTACACCTTC.

This clone has only a few counts. This chain links TRBV28 with TRBJ2-7, with 9 bases identical to TRBD1. V was pared by 4 bases and J by 5 bases, with 3 bases of the junction left unmatched. CDR1 and CDR2 (germline): MDHEN, SYDVKM. The CDR3 extends over 13 amino acids. The CDR3 nucleotides are TGTGCCAGCAGTTCGGGACAGGGACACGAGCAGTACTTC. This sequence encodes CASSSGQGHEQYF. Using reference TRBV28 and TRBJ2-7 for the parts outside the CDR3, the full variable domain is DVKVTQSSRYLVKRTGEKVFLECVQDMDHENMFWYRQDPGLGLRLIYFSYDVKMKEKGDIPEGYSVSREKKERFSLILESASTNQTSMYLCASSSGQGHEQYFGPGTRLTVT.

This clone was recorded many times. This sequence joins TRBV4-1 and TRBJ1-1; D gene unclear. The CDR3 extends over 19 amino acids. Between the trimmed V and J ends, which lost 3 bases and 0 bases, there was a span of 23 bases. The germline CDR1 and CDR2 sequences are MGHRA and YSYEKL. The CDR3 bases are TGCGCCAGCAGCCATGTATACCGCGGGAAGGGATACATGAACACTGAAGCTTTCTTT. This codes for CASSHVYRGKGYMNTEAFF.

The genes are TRBV18 and TRBJ2-7; 8 bases are shared with TRBD1. The germline V gene encodes CDR1 KGHSH and CDR2 LQKENI. V shed 3 bases, J shed 6 bases, and the junction held 10 bases outside the gene matches. The CDR3 runs to 15 residues. CDR3 in amino acids: CASSPSDREAGEQYF. CDR3 in DNA: TGTGCCAGCTCACCTTCGGACAGGGAAGCTGGCGAGCAGTACTTC.

The chain employs TRBV24-1 and TRBJ1-5, with D perhaps matching TRBD1 (5 bases). The ends were cut back, 0 bases at V and 1 base at J, with 12 bases in the middle. The germline CDR1 and CDR2 sequences are KGHDR and SFDVKD. The CDR3 is 17 residues long. The CDR3 sequence is CATSDLRRGQSNQPQHF. The CDR3 DNA reads TGTGCCACCAGTGATTTGCGGCGGGGCCAGAGCAATCAGCCCCAGCATTTT.

This rearrangement joins TRBV2 to TRBJ2-1, with a weak D call TRBD2 (5 bases). From germline, CDR1 is SNHLY and CDR2 FYNNEI. This CDR3 spans 14 amino acids. Trimming took off 6 bases at V and 5 bases at J, with 14 bases between the two ends. CDR3 sequence (DNA): TGTGCCAGCAGCCCTAGCCCAACTAACAATGAGCAGTTCTTC. It specifies CASSPSPTNNEQFF. Based on the CDR3 plus reference TRBV2 and TRBJ2-1, the full variable domain is EPEVTQTPSHQVTQMGQEVILRCVPISNHLYFYWYRQILGQKVEFLVSFYNNEISEKSEIFDDQFSVERPDGSNFTLKIRSTKLEDSAMYFCASSPSPTNNEQFFGPGTRLTVL.

The chain uses TRBV28 and TRBJ1-1, with a possible D match to TRBD1 (5 bases). Germline CDR1 reads MDHEN; CDR2 reads SYDVKM. The CDR3 has 16 amino acids. The V end lost 5 bases, the J end lost 0 bases, and 16 bases lay between the germline ends. The CDR3 bases are TGTGCCAGCAGTCGGCAGCGGGGCGGGATGAACACTGAAGCTTTCTTT. Amino acids: CASSRQRGGMNTEAFF.

The chain has TRBV28 and TRBJ2-5; D is perhaps TRBD2 (5 bases). CDR3 size: 16 residues. V was shortened by 1 base and J by 3 bases, with 15 bases between the two germline ends. Germline values: CDR1 MDHEN, CDR2 SYDVKM. CDR3 region: CASSLLLGSGKETQYF. CDR3 sequence (DNA): TGTGCCAGCAGTTTATTGTTAGGGTCGGGGAAAGAGACCCAGTACTTC.

The rearrangement joins TRBV5-1 to TRBJ1-2; perhaps TRBD1 as D (5 bases). The CDR3 contains 14 residues. The germline V gene has CDR1 SGHRS and CDR2 YFSETQ. V lost 3 bases, J lost 4 bases, and 13 bases lay in between. The DNA for the CDR3 is TGCGCCAGCAGCTGGAAACAGGAAGGCTATGGCTACACCTTC. Amino acid sequence: CASSWKQEGYGYTF.

V gene TRBV5-1 combines with J gene TRBJ1-1; unclear D gene. The CDR3 extends over 15 amino acids. CDR1 SGHRS and CDR2 YFSETQ come from the germline V gene. V lost 0 bases and J lost 0, with 9 bases in between. The CDR3 DNA is TGCGCCAGCAGCTTGGCGGGAGGGATGAACACTGAAGCTTTCTTT. Its translation: CASSLAGGMNTEAFF.

Only one count was recorded for this clone. The chain uses TRBV7-9 and TRBJ2-1; TRBD1 might be the D (7 bases). Germline CDR1 reads SEHNR; CDR2 reads FQNEAQ (reference sequence). CDR3 size: 17 residues. Deletions cut 5 bases from V and 2 bases from J, with 19 bases between. In DNA, the CDR3 is TGTGCCAGCAGCCCCGCAAAAGGCAGGGGGGCCTACAATGAGCAGTTCTTC. It translates to CASSPAKGRGAYNEQFF.

The J gene is TRBJ1-5, the V gene TRBV28; 7 bases are shared with TRBD1. V shed 7 bases and J 3 bases; nucleotides not matched to a gene: 9. The germline V gene encodes CDR1 MDHEN and CDR2 SYDVKM. There are 15 residues in the CDR3. The CDR3 reads CASKGGRQNNQPQHF. The CDR3 bases are TGTGCCAGCAAAGGGGGCCGGCAGAACAATCAGCCCCAGCATTTT.

The J gene is TRBJ1-5, the V gene TRBV6-2 or TRBV6-3, with D possibly matching TRBD1 (5 bases). Germline CDR1 MNHEY, CDR2 SVGEGT. This CDR3 has 15 amino acids. V was clipped by 3 bases and J by 0 bases, with 9 bases between them. CDR3 protein: CASSYEQVSNQPQHF. The CDR3 DNA is TGTGCCAGCAGTTATGAACAGGTTAGCAATCAGCCCCAGCATTTT.

The chain combines TRBV28 with TRBJ1-3; tentative D call: TRBD1 (5 bases). Germline values: CDR1 MDHEN, CDR2 SYDVKM. V dropped 3 bases and J dropped 4 bases, with 10 bases sitting between them. The CDR3 consists of 14 residues. CDR3 amino acids: CASSLAQAGNTIYF. In DNA, the CDR3 is TGTGCCAGCAGTTTGGCACAGGCCGGAAACACCATATATTTT.

V gene TRBV6-4 combines with J gene TRBJ1-5; D might be TRBD1 (6 bases). CDR3 size: 16 residues. Trimming left V 7 bases short and J 4 bases short, with 20 bases between. The germline V gene encodes CDR1 MRHNA and CDR2 SNTAGT. CDR3 region: CASKGREGHRNQPQHF. CDR3 coding DNA: TGTGCCAGCAAGGGACGGGAGGGACATAGGAATCAGCCCCAGCATTTT.

The rearrangement links TRBV7-9 to TRBJ1-6; 11 positions match TRBD1. The germline V gene encodes CDR1 SEHNR and CDR2 FQNEAQ (reference sequence). The V segment lost 5 bases and the J segment 8 bases; nucleotides outside the gene matches: 5. This CDR3 contains 15 residues. CDR3 sequence reads: CASSRWDRGYSPLHF. CDR3 DNA: TGTGCCAGCAGCCGATGGGACAGGGGGTATTCACCCCTCCACTTT.

This chain joins TRBV27 and TRBJ1-5, with D possibly TRBD1 on 6 matching bases. The germline gives CDR1 MNHEY, CDR2 SMNVEV (reference sequence). The V and J ends lost 5 bases and 3 bases respectively, with 11 bases between them. The CDR3 totals 14 residues. The CDR3 here is CASSVNRDNQPQHF. DNA of the CDR3: TGTGCCAGCAGTGTAAACAGGGACAATCAGCCCCAGCATTTT.

This chain links TRBV5-6 with TRBJ1-2; D may be TRBD1 (5 bases). Germline loops: CDR1 SGHDT, CDR2 YYEEEE. Trimming left V 3 bases short and J 4 bases short, with 16 bases between. CDR3 size: 15 residues. The CDR3 protein is CASSSRGPTGYGYTF. The DNA of the CDR3 is TGTGCCAGCAGCTCCCGTGGACCTACAGGCTATGGCTACACCTTC.

The chain is built from TRBV24-1 and TRBJ2-2; 8 bases align to TRBD1. Germline V CDR1 and CDR2: KGHDR, SFDVKD. The J segment lost 3 bases and the V segment lost 2 bases, leaving 4 bases of the junction unmatched. The CDR3 runs 16 residues. The CDR3 region has the DNA TGTGCCACCAGTGATTCCACAGGGGGACACACCGGGGAGCTGTTTTTT. Its translation is CATSDSTGGHTGELFF.

V and J are TRBV10-3 and TRBJ2-3; 10 positions match TRBD2. After removal of 4 bases from V and 3 bases from J, the junction contained 1 base not matched to a gene. The CDR3 is 14 residues long. In germline, CDR1 is ENHRY, CDR2 SYGVKD. The CDR3 loop reads CAISGSGGTDTQYF. DNA for the CDR3: TGTGCCATCAGTGGTAGCGGGGGGACAGATACGCAGTATTTT.

The chain couples TRBV2 to TRBJ1-5; TRBD1 is a possible D gene (5 bases). Germline CDR1 SNHLY, CDR2 FYNNEI. This CDR3 spans 15 amino acids. The V end was cut by 4 bases, the J end by 6 bases, with 16 bases between. The CDR3 loop is CASSGAPGIAQPQHF. Written as DNA, the CDR3 is TGTGCCAGCAGTGGAGCCCCAGGGATCGCTCAGCCCCAGCATTTT.

The chain combines TRBV30 with TRBJ1-2; 10 nucleotides line up with TRBD1. V gave up 5 bases and J gave up 8 bases; unmatched junction bases: 5. CDR1 GTSNPN and CDR2 SVGIG come from the germline V gene (reference sequence). The CDR3 runs 12 residues. CDR3 sequence (DNA): TGTGCCTGGGACAGGGGGCGGAACGGCTACACCTTC. It translates to CAWDRGRNGYTF. The full variable domain, in which reference TRBV30 and TRBJ1-2 provide the parts outside the CDR3, is SQTIHQWPATLVQPVGSPLSLECTVEGTSNPNLYWYRQAAGRGLQLLFYSVGIGQISSEVPQNLSASRPQDRQFILSSKKLLLSDSGFYLCAWDRGRNGYTFGSGTRLTVV.

V usage is TRBV11-2 and J usage is TRBJ2-2, with 8 nucleotides matching TRBD2. Per the germline V gene, CDR1 is SGHAT and CDR2 is FQNNGV. The CDR3 covers 14 residues. V lost 5 bases to trimming and J lost 6 bases; unmatched junction nucleotides: 5. The CDR3 reads CASSPPGGAGELFF. The CDR3 DNA follows: TGTGCCAGCAGCCCACCCGGGGGGGCCGGGGAGCTGTTTTTT.

V gene TRBV2 combines with J gene TRBJ2-5, with TRBD2 matching 9 bases. Germline-derived CDR1 and CDR2 are SNHLY and FYNNEI. The CDR3 has 16 residues. The J segment lost 5 bases and the V segment lost 2 bases, leaving 9 bases of the junction unmatched. The DNA of the CDR3 is TGTGCCAGCAGTGAACCTGGCGGGGGGGCCTTGGAGACCCAGTACTTC. It yields the protein CASSEPGGGALETQYF.

The chain combines TRBV30 with TRBJ1-2; D might be TRBD1 (5 bases). Trimming removed 0 bases from V and 2 bases from J, with 13 bases in between. The CDR3 totals 15 residues. CDR1 is GTSNPN, CDR2 SVGIG, per germline (reference sequence). CDR3 loop: CAWSVERTTNYGYTF. In DNA, the CDR3 is TGTGCCTGGAGTGTAGAGAGGACAACCAACTATGGCTACACCTTC.